A single sample gave rise to the 15 T cell receptor beta chains below, sequenced in a study of shared clonotypes between healthy human individuals. Profiled with immunoSEQ multiplex PCR; TCRdb holds only in-frame clones, not every one. There are more than 2 million clones in the sample; approximately 94% occur only once, and 0.9% to 1.3% lies in the top ten. Cells designated naive CD8 were CD45RO-negative and were positively selected for CCR7, with terminally differentiated effector memory CD45RA+ cells excluded. The sequencing sample was made of naive CD8+ T cells sorted from blood. Receptors were obtained from a young man in good health.

J is TRBJ2-3 and V is TRBV13; tentative D call: TRBD2 (6 bases). The V gene lost 3 bases and the J gene lost 2 bases, with 9 bases spanning the gap. Germline assignment: CDR1 PRHDT and CDR2 FYEKMQ (reference sequence). CDR3 size: 14 residues. CDR3 DNA sequence: TGTGCCAGCAGCTTGACGGGGGACACAGATACGCAGTATTTT. The encoded protein is CASSLTGDTDTQYF.

V and J are TRBV9 and TRBJ2-1, with a weak D call TRBD2 (5 bases). V shed 4 bases and J shed 9 bases, with 20 bases lying between them. The CDR3 sequence is 15 residues long. CDR1 and CDR2 from the germline V gene are SGDLS and YYNGEE. The CDR3 protein is CASSNGGSRAREQFF. CDR3 DNA: TGTGCCAGCAGCAATGGCGGGTCACGCGCTCGTGAGCAGTTCTTC.

This clone was recorded once. The rearrangement uses TRBV7-6 and TRBJ1-1; D is unclear. The germline gives CDR1 SGHVS, CDR2 FNYEAQ. Deletions cut 1 base from V and 1 base from J, with 10 bases between. There are 15 residues in the CDR3. The CDR3: CASSLGSWGNTEAFF. CDR3 DNA: TGTGCCAGCAGCTTAGGGTCGTGGGGGAACACTGAAGCTTTCTTT. The full variable domain, in which reference TRBV7-6 and TRBJ1-1 provide the parts outside the CDR3, is GAGVSQSPRYKVTKRGQDVALRCDPISGHVSLYWYRQALGQGPEFLTYFNYEAQQDKSGLPNDRFSAERPEGSISTLTIQRTEQRDSAMYRCASSLGSWGNTEAFFGQGTRLTVV.

The V call is TRBV5-4, the J call TRBJ2-7, with 7 bases that match TRBD2. The CDR3 covers 14 residues. The J segment lost 5 bases and the V segment lost 7 bases, leaving 12 bases of the junction unmatched. Germline V gene sequence: CDR1 SGHNT, CDR2 YYREEE (reference sequence). The CDR3 sequence: CASRTWGGRDEQYF. The CDR3 DNA sequence: TGTGCCAGCCGAACCTGGGGAGGGAGGGACGAGCAGTACTTC.

V is TRBV6-6 and J is TRBJ1-2; D might be TRBD1 (6 bases). Germline CDR1 is MNHNY and CDR2 is SVGAGI (reference sequence). This CDR3 region has 15 residues. Trimming left V 4 bases short and J 3 bases short, with 15 bases between. DNA of the CDR3: TGTGCCAGCAGTTCGACAGGAGTAAGTTACTATGGCTACACCTTC. This translates into CASSSTGVSYYGYTF.

This clone has only one observation. The J gene is TRBJ2-5, the V gene TRBV12-5; 8 bases match TRBD1. After removal of 1 base from V and 5 bases from J, the junction contained 12 bases not matched to a gene. CDR1 is LGHNT and CDR2 is FRNRAP in the germline V gene. This CDR3 spans 17 amino acids. CDR3 in DNA: TGTGCTAGTGGTTTGGCGGCCTACACAGGGGGTTTTGAGACCCAGTACTTC. It yields the protein CASGLAAYTGGFETQYF.

The chain links TRBV9 to TRBJ2-1; D gene ambiguous. The CDR3 is 15 amino acids. CDR1 and CDR2 (germline): SGDLS, YYNGEE. V lost 2 bases and J lost 8, with 17 bases in between. Written as DNA, the CDR3 is TGTGCCAGCAGCGTGGGGTGGGGAAGGCGAGATGAGCAGTTCTTC. Translation gives CASSVGWGRRDEQFF. The variable domain in full, with the rest retrieved from reference TRBV9 and TRBJ2-1, is DSGVTQTPKHLITATGQRVTLRCSPRSGDLSVYWYQQSLDQGLQFLIQYYNGEERAKGNILERFSAQQFPDLHSELNLSSLELGDSALYFCASSVGWGRRDEQFFGPGTRLTVL.

This sequence joins TRBV15 and TRBJ2-7; unclear D gene. Germline CDR1 and CDR2: LNHNV and YYDKDF (reference sequence). The CDR3 spans 16 residues. The V and J ends lost 0 bases and 5 bases respectively, with 17 bases between them. DNA for the CDR3: TGTGCCACCAGCAGAGATACACGATTGATTGTACACGAGCAGTACTTC. This sequence encodes CATSRDTRLIVHEQYF.

The chain couples TRBV27 to TRBJ2-1; 8 bases line up with TRBD2. The germline gives CDR1 MNHEY, CDR2 SMNVEV (reference sequence). The CDR3 is made up of 14 amino acids. Losses at the gene ends were 3 bases for V and 7 bases for J; bases not matched to a gene: 5. The CDR3 reads CASSFGGAANEQFF. Here the CDR3 DNA reads TGTGCCAGCAGTTTCGGGGGGGCTGCGAATGAGCAGTTCTTC.

V gene TRBV2 combines with J gene TRBJ1-4, with 9 positions matching TRBD1. V gave up 4 bases and J gave up 7 bases; unmatched junction bases: 4. Germline CDR1 reads SNHLY; CDR2 reads FYNNEI. The length of the CDR3 is 14 residues. CDR3 residues: CASSVGQGGEKLFF. In DNA form, the CDR3 reads TGTGCCAGCAGTGTGGGACAGGGCGGTGAAAAACTGTTTTTT.

V usage is TRBV7-9 and J usage is TRBJ2-7, with TRBD1 matching over 12 bases. The CDR3 is made up of 18 amino acids. J gave up 1 base and V 0 bases, and 7 bases lay outside the gene matches. Looked up from germline, CDR1 is SEHNR and CDR2 is FQNEAQ (reference sequence). The CDR3 here is CASSLAGTGGSLSYEQYF. CDR3 DNA: TGTGCCAGCAGCTTAGCTGGGACAGGGGGCTCGCTTTCCTACGAGCAGTACTTC.

The genes are TRBV7-8 and TRBJ2-7; D perhaps matches TRBD2 (6 bases). The V and J ends lost 1 base and 5 bases respectively, with 12 bases between them. CDR3 length: 14 amino acids. Germline V lookup: CDR1 SGHVS, CDR2 FQNEAQ. This CDR3 is CASSLVGGRDEQYF. The CDR3 nucleotides are TGTGCCAGCAGCTTAGTGGGAGGTAGGGACGAGCAGTACTTC.

Regarding this clone: The sample contains more than one DNA sequence encoding this CDR3. The chain employs TRBV25-1 and TRBJ2-2; D uncertain. Germline CDR1 reads MGHDK; CDR2 reads SYGVNS. Trimming cost V 9 bases and J 5 bases, with 4 bases left between them. The CDR3 has 10 amino acids. The CDR3 DNA reads TGTGCCAGTGGTACCGGGGAGCTGTTTTTT. Its translation is CASGTGELFF.

V gene TRBV5-4 combines with J gene TRBJ1-2; perhaps TRBD1 as D (6 bases). This CDR3 has 13 residues. Germline loops: CDR1 SGHNT, CDR2 YYREEE (reference sequence). The V and J ends lost 4 bases and 4 bases respectively, with 11 bases between them. The CDR3 sequence: CASSEDRFYGYTF. Written as DNA, the CDR3 is TGTGCCAGCAGCGAAGACAGGTTCTATGGCTACACCTTC.

The chain employs TRBV10-3 and TRBJ1-1, with D maybe TRBD1 (6 bases). The CDR3 is made up of 18 amino acids. The germline gives CDR1 ENHRY, CDR2 SYGVKD. Between the trimmed V and J ends, which lost 1 base and 0 bases, there was a span of 18 bases. CDR3 coding DNA: TGTGCCATCAGTGAGTTTTCGGGGGCTGCTGAAATGAACACTGAAGCTTTCTTT. It yields the protein CAISEFSGAAEMNTEAFF.